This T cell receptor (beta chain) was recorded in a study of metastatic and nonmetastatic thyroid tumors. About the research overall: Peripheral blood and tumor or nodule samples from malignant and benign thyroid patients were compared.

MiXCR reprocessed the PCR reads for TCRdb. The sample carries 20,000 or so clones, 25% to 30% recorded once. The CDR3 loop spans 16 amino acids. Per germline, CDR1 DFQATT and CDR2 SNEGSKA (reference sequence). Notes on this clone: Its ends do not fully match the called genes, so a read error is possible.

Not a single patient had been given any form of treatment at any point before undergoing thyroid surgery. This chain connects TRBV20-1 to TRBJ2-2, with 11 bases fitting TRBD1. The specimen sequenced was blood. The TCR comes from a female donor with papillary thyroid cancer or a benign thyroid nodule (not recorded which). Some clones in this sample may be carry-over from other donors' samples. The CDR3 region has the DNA TGCAGTGCTAGAGAGGACAGGGGGCATAGAAGCCGGGGAGCTGTTTTT. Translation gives CSAREDRGHRSRGAVF.